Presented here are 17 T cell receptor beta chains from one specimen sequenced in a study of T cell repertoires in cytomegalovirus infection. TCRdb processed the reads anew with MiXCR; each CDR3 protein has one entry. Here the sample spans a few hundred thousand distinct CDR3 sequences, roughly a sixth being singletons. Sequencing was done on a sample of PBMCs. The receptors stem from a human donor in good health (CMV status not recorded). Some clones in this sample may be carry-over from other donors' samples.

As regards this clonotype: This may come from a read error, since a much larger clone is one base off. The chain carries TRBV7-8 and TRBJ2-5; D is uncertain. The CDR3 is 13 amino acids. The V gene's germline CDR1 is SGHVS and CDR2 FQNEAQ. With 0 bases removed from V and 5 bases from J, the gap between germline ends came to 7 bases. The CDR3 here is CASSLAWPETQYF. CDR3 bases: TGTGCCAGCAGCTTAGCGTGGCCGGAGACCCAGTACTTC.

In nucleotides, the CDR3 is TGTGCCAGCAGTCCCTCGACGGGGGGCCAGACTCGAGTAAGGGAGCTGTTTTTT. Protein sequence: CASSPSTGGQTRVRELFF. The chain combines TRBV12-3 or TRBV12-4 with TRBJ2-2; D possibly corresponds to TRBD2 (7 bases). CDR3 size: 18 residues. V dropped 5 bases and J dropped 9 bases, with 28 bases sitting between them.

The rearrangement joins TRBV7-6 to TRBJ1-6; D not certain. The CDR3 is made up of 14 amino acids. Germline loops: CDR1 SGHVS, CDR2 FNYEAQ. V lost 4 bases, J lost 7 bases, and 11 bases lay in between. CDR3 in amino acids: CASSWTDGNSPLHF. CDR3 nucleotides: TGTGCCAGCAGCTGGACGGACGGCAATTCACCCCTCCACTTT.

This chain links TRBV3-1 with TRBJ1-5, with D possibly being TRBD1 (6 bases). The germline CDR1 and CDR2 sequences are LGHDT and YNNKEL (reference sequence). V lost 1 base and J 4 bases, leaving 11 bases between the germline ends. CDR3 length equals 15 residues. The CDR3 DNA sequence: TGTGCCAGCAGCCAAGCGTCAGGGGAGAATCAGCCCCAGCATTTT. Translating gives CASSQASGENQPQHF.

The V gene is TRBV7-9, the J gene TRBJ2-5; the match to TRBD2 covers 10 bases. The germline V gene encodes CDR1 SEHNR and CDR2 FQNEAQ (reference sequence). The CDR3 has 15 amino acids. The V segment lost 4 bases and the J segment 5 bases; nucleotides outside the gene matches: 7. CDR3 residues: CASSSGASGGETQYF. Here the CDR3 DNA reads TGTGCCAGCAGCTCAGGGGCTAGCGGGGGCGAGACCCAGTACTTC.

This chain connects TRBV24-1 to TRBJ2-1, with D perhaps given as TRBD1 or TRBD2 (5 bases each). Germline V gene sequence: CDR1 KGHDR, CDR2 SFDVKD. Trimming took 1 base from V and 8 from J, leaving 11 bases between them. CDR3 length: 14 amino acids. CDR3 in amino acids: CATSDLGLGDEQFF. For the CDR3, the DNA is TGTGCCACCAGTGATTTAGGATTGGGGGATGAGCAGTTCTTC.

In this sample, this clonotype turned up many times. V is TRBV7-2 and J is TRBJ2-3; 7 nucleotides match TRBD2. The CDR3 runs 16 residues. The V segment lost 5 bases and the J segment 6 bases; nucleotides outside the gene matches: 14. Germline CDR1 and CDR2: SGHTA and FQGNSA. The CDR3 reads CASSARLAGLPDTQYF. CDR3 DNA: TGTGCCAGCAGCGCCAGACTAGCTGGGCTTCCCGATACGCAGTATTTT.

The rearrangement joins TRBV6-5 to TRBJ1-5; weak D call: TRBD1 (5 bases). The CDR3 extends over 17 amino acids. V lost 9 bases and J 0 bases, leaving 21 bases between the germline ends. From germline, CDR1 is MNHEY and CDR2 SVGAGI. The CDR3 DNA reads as TGTGCCAGTCCGTTGACAGAGCGGGAGAATAGCAATCAGCCCCAGCATTTT. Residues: CASPLTERENSNQPQHF.

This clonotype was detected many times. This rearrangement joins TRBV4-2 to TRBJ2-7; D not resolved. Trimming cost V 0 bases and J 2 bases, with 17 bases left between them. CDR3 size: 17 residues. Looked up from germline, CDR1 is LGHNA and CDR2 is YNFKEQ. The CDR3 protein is CASSQEGSGSETYEQYF. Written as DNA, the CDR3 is TGTGCCAGCAGCCAAGAGGGAAGTGGCTCGGAGACCTACGAGCAGTACTTC.

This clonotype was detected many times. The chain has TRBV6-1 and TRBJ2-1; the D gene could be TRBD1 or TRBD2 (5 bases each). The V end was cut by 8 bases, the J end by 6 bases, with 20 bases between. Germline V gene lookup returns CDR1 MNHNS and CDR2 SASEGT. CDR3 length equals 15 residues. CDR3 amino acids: CASHPEGELSNEQFF. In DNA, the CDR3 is TGTGCCAGCCATCCCGAAGGGGAGCTAAGCAATGAGCAGTTCTTC.

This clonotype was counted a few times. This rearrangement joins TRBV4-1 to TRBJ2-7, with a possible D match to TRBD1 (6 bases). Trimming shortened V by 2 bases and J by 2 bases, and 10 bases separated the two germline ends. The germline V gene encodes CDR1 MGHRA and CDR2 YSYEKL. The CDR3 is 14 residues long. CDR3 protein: CASSQRRGAYEQYF. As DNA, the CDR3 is TGCGCCAGCAGCCAACGCAGGGGAGCCTACGAGCAGTACTTC.

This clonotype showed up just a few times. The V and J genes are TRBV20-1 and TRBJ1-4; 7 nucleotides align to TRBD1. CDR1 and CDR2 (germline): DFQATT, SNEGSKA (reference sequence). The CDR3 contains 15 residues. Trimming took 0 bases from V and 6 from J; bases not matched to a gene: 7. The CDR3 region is CSARDPTGPYEKLFF. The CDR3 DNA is TGCAGTGCTAGAGACCCGACAGGGCCTTATGAAAAACTGTTTTTT.

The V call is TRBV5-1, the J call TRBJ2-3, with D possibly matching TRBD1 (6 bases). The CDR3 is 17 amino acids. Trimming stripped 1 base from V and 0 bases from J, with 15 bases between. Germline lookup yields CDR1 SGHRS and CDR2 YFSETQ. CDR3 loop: CASSLRIGTPSTDTQYF. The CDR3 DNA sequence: TGCGCCAGCAGCTTGCGAATCGGGACACCTAGCACAGATACGCAGTATTTT.

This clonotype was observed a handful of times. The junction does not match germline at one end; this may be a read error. CDR3 in DNA: TGTGCCAGTACTGCAGGCGAATATGGAGATCCGCACTTC. Protein: CASTAGEYGDPHF. This chain joins TRBV19 and TRBJ2-5; D unclear. The CDR3 runs to 13 residues. Germline CDR1 reads LNHDA; CDR2 reads SQIVND (reference sequence).

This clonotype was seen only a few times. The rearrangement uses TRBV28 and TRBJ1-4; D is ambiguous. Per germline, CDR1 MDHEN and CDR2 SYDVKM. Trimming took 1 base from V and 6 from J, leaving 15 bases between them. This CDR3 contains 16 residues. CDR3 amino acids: CASSLSPKASYEKLFF. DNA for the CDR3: TGTGCCAGCAGTTTATCCCCAAAAGCCTCTTATGAAAAACTGTTTTTT.

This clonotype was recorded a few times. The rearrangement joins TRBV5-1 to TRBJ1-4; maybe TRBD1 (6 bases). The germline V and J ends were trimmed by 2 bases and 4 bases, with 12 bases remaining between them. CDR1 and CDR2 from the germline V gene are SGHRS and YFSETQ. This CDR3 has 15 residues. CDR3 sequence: CASSFMGAVNEKLFF. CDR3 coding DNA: TGCGCCAGCAGCTTCATGGGGGCAGTTAATGAAAAACTGTTTTTT.

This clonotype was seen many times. The DNA of the CDR3 is TGTGCCAGCAGTTTACGGCCCCAGGTCTACAATGAGCAGTTCTTC. Protein sequence: CASSLRPQVYNEQFF. The gene calls are TRBV12-3 or TRBV12-4 and TRBJ2-1; no firm D call. The CDR3 has 15 amino acids. V was pared by 2 bases and J by 3 bases, with 11 bases between.